This T cell receptor (beta chain) originates from a study of blood T cell repertoires in COVID-19. Study overall: Donors in the United States, Italy and Spain gave samples during acute or convalescent COVID-19.

Participants' own reports of clinical history determined their cohort assignment. Either two negative PCRs, clearance, or symptom resolution qualified Cohort 3 donors as recovered. The V end lost 1 base, the J end lost 0 bases, and 15 bases lay between the germline ends. The CDR3 consists of 17 residues. Germline V CDR1 and CDR2: SGHNT, YYREEE (reference sequence). As handled by the study authors: From reference gene primer amplification, estimates of nucleated cell counts were derived. Data came from immunoSEQ multiplex PCR; TCRdb stores just in-frame clones and leaves some out. The V and J calls and clone size are taken from that table; D and trimming were inferred from the DNA. The sample holds some 240,000 clones, roughly four fifths seen once.

Sample: PBMCs or T cells enriched from blood (not recorded which). V gene TRBV5-4 combines with J gene TRBJ2-3; tentative D call: TRBD2 (5 bases). This receptor was taken from a man aged 45-65 years who had recovered from COVID-19. CDR3 nucleotides: TGTGCCAGCAGCTTGCACCTAAGTTCGGGGAGCACAGATACGCAGTATTTT. Translation: CASSLHLSSGSTDTQYF.